This note documents a single T cell receptor beta chain sequence. Its antigen is not known. The CDR3 totals 15 residues. With 4 bases removed from V and 7 bases from J, the gap between germline ends came to 15 bases. From germline, CDR1 is SGDLS and CDR2 YYNGEE. This entry belongs to a study of cytomegalovirus exposure and HLA in healthy donors. The PCR had 60 Vbeta and 13 Jbeta primers. Data came from immunoSEQ multiplex PCR; TCRdb stores just in-frame clones and leaves some out. The repertoire holds around 130,000 clones, with 75% to 85% as singletons. Study-wide results and caveats: It has been reported that TCR beta sequences accurately predicted the HLA-A and HLA-B alleles of most subjects. Solely CMV serostatus was available to characterize immune exposure. The presence/absence work took it that sequencing depth was about the same across donors.

This clonotype originated in a man aged 18 to 30 in good health and CMV-seronegative. This chain links TRBV9 with TRBJ1-6; a weak D match, TRBD1 (6 bases). Input material: PBMCs. DNA of the CDR3: TGTGCCAGCAGCTCCCTCACAGGGATGAATTCACCCCTCCACTTT. Protein product: CASSSLTGMNSPLHF. Together with reference TRBV9 and TRBJ1-6, the CDR3 gives the full variable domain: DSGVTQTPKHLITATGQRVTLRCSPRSGDLSVYWYQQSLDQGLQFLIQYYNGEERAKGNILERFSAQQFPDLHSELNLSSLELGDSALYFCASSSLTGMNSPLHFGNGTRLTVT.